This T cell receptor beta chain was retrieved from a study of Ad26.COV2.S vaccination and SARS-CoV-2 variants. Study results and limitations: Vaccine recipients had higher spike-specific TCR breadth than placebo recipients. Participants given vaccine showed non-spike TCR breadth similar to that of placebo recipients. Breadth and depth estimates from TCRs may understate total T cell responses.

For this clone: What it binds is unknown.

V was trimmed by 1 base and J by 1 base, leaving 7 bases between them. CDR3 size: 15 residues. CDR1 is SGHNT and CDR2 is YENEEA in the germline V gene. As to treatment: approximately 18 received Ad26.COV2.S at low or high dose, single or two shots; five or six received placebo; per-sample allocation not given. Sampling was done on day 63 after the first vaccine or placebo injection. An Ad26 vector was used to express Wuhan-strain SARS-CoV-2 spike as the vaccine. Sequenced by immunoSEQ multiplex PCR; TCRdb stores in-frame clones only, minus some. The sample has hundreds of thousands of clones, around 90% seen once.

The chain uses TRBV11-3 and TRBJ2-2; D uncertain. The material was peripheral blood, obtained in a trial of Ad26.COV2.S vaccine versus placebo. The source of this sequence is a person aged 18-65 years who received the Ad26.COV2.S COVID-19 vaccine or a placebo. CDR3 nucleotides: TGTGCCAGCAGCTTAGGCGCAGTGAACACCGGGGAGCTGTTTTTT. Its protein is CASSLGAVNTGELFF.